What follows are 21 T cell receptor beta chains derived from one specimen sequenced in a study of radiotherapy plus CTLA-4 blockade in lung cancer. Measured with immunoSEQ multiplex PCR; TCRdb has only the in-frame clones, and not every one. Of tens of thousands of clones detected, about 87% appear once; the ten largest clones hold 15% to 20%. Sequencing used peripheral blood, obtained from a patient treated with radiotherapy plus ipilimumab. The receptors come from a human donor with non-small cell lung cancer that progressed on radiotherapy plus ipilimumab.

The chain couples TRBV6-1 to TRBJ2-6; possible D gene TRBD2, 6 bases. The CDR3 sequence is 15 residues long. V shed 7 bases and J shed 2 bases, with 12 bases lying between them. In germline, CDR1 is MNHNS, CDR2 SASEGT. The CDR3 DNA is TGTGCCAGCACCCCCTGGGGGGCTGGGGCCAACGTCCTGACTTTC. Amino acid sequence: CASTPWGAGANVLTF.

This chain connects TRBV6-5 to TRBJ1-2, with D maybe TRBD1 (5 bases). Germline CDR1 MNHEY, CDR2 SVGAGI. This CDR3 has 15 amino acids. Trimming stripped 5 bases from V and 8 bases from J, with 21 bases between. CDR3 coding DNA: TGTGCCAGCAGTACCCAGGGACTTTCCCCCGGGGGCTACACCTTC. Protein sequence: CASSTQGLSPGGYTF.

This chain connects TRBV6-5 to TRBJ1-1, with no clear D. Germline values: CDR1 MNHEY, CDR2 SVGAGI. The CDR3 covers 14 residues. Trimming took off 0 bases at V and 2 bases at J, with 7 bases between the two ends. CDR3 DNA: TGTGCCAGCAGTTACTCAGCCGGAAACACTGAAGCTTTCTTT. Amino acids: CASSYSAGNTEAFF.

The V call is TRBV9, the J call TRBJ1-2; 7 positions match TRBD1. Germline CDR1 SGDLS, CDR2 YYNGEE. The ends lost 5 bases at V and 0 bases at J; junction bases unmatched: 4. The CDR3 consists of 14 residues. CDR3 region: CASSPGQSNYGYTF. CDR3 DNA: TGTGCCAGCAGTCCGGGACAGTCTAACTATGGCTACACCTTC.

The rearrangement uses TRBV4-2 and TRBJ2-6; no clear D. Trimming removed 6 bases from V and 0 bases from J, with 6 bases in between. The CDR3 is 14 residues long. The germline gives CDR1 LGHNA, CDR2 YNFKEQ. CDR3 coding DNA: TGTGCCAGCAGTTGGCCCTCTGGGGCCAACGTCCTGACTTTC. It translates to CASSWPSGANVLTF.

The CDR3 spells CASSPWDRGGEKLFF. Here the CDR3 DNA reads TGTGCCAGCTCGCCCTGGGACAGGGGTGGCGAAAAACTGTTTTTT. The chain is built from TRBV18 and TRBJ1-4; 10 bases map to TRBD1. With V trimmed by 6 bases and J by 8 bases, 9 bases remained unmatched. Germline values: CDR1 KGHSH, CDR2 LQKENI. The CDR3 is 15 amino acids.

The chain recombines TRBV5-1 with TRBJ1-4, with TRBD1 matching 7 bases. The V gene's germline CDR1 is SGHRS and CDR2 YFSETQ. This CDR3 has 14 amino acids. V shed 4 bases, J shed 7 bases, and the junction held 7 bases outside the gene matches. In nucleotides, the CDR3 is TGCGCCAGCAGCCCCGGACAGGAGGGTGAAAAACTGTTTTTT. This codes for CASSPGQEGEKLFF.

The chain is built from TRBV18 and TRBJ1-2; no reliable D call. This CDR3 comprises 14 residues. V lost 4 bases and J 5 bases, leaving 14 bases between the germline ends. Germline values: CDR1 KGHSH, CDR2 LQKENI. The CDR3 reads CASSLNSGSYGYTF. The CDR3, as DNA: TGTGCCAGCTCACTCAACTCCGGGTCTTATGGCTACACCTTC.

The rearrangement uses TRBV7-9 and TRBJ2-7, with unresolved D. The CDR3 is 11 residues long. The germline V gene encodes CDR1 SEHNR and CDR2 FQNEAQ (reference sequence). Trimming pared 5 bases from V and 2 bases from J, leaving 4 bases between. CDR3 region: CASSIAYEQYF. CDR3 nucleotide sequence: TGTGCCAGCAGCATCGCCTACGAGCAGTACTTC.

The chain employs TRBV7-9 and TRBJ2-6; D gene ambiguous. CDR3 size: 13 residues. The germline V gene encodes CDR1 SEHNR and CDR2 FQNEAQ (reference sequence). V lost 7 bases, J lost 2 bases, and 6 bases lay in between. The CDR3 protein is CASNSAGANVLTF. For the CDR3, the DNA is TGTGCCAGCAACAGTGCTGGGGCCAACGTCCTGACTTTC.

The V gene is TRBV5-1, the J gene TRBJ2-3; D not resolved. The germline V gene encodes CDR1 SGHRS and CDR2 YFSETQ. Trimming cost V 3 bases and J 4 bases, with 9 bases left between them. The CDR3 is 13 residues long. CDR3 protein: CASSSLAPDTQYF. The CDR3 nucleotides read TGCGCCAGCAGCTCGTTGGCACCAGATACGCAGTATTTT.

This clone was counted once. The chain is built from TRBV25-1 and TRBJ1-1, with TRBD1 as a possible D gene (5 bases). Germline values: CDR1 MGHDK, CDR2 SYGVNS. CDR3 length: 13 residues. V lost 1 base and J lost 9, with 12 bases in between. Here the CDR3 reads CASSEFQGGKAFF. CDR3 nucleotide sequence: TGTGCCAGCAGTGAATTCCAGGGTGGGAAAGCTTTCTTT.

This clone occurred a few times. Other DNA sequences from this sample encode an identical CDR3 as well. This rearrangement joins TRBV10-3 to TRBJ1-2; D ambiguous. The CDR3 covers 13 residues. V shed 3 bases and J shed 4 bases, with 9 bases lying between them. Per germline, CDR1 ENHRY and CDR2 SYGVKD. The CDR3, as DNA: TGTGCCATCAGTGAAGGGCGGGGCTATGGCTACACCTTC. It specifies CAISEGRGYGYTF.

This chain uses TRBV7-9 with TRBJ1-3; no definite D call. This CDR3 comprises 18 residues. Germline CDR1 is SEHNR and CDR2 is FQNEAQ (reference sequence). V lost 2 bases and J lost 0, with 17 bases in between. CDR3 nucleotides: TGTGCCAGCAGCTTATGGGTCGTGCCAGAGGGCTCTGGAAACACCATATATTTT. This codes for CASSLWVVPEGSGNTIYF.

The chain carries TRBV30 and TRBJ1-6; 9 nucleotides line up with TRBD1. Germline CDR1 and CDR2: GTSNPN and SVGIG (reference sequence). The ends lost 0 bases at V and 11 bases at J; junction bases unmatched: 8. This CDR3 has 15 residues. CDR3 DNA: TGTGCCTGGAGTGTACGTGGGACAGGGTCGGCACCCCTCCACTTT. It encodes CAWSVRGTGSAPLHF.

This rearrangement joins TRBV5-6 to TRBJ2-4, with D perhaps TRBD1 (6 bases). The CDR3 loop spans 14 amino acids. Germline V lookup: CDR1 SGHDT, CDR2 YYEEEE. Trimming left V 2 bases short and J 6 bases short, with 12 bases between. The CDR3 DNA reads as TGTGCCAGCAGCTTCTCCGGGACAAGAAACATTCAGTACTTC. It specifies CASSFSGTRNIQYF.

The rearrangement uses TRBV5-1 and TRBJ1-1; 7 nucleotides match TRBD1. Trimming removed 0 bases from V and 5 bases from J; junction bases left unmatched: 7. CDR3 length: 15 residues. Looked up from germline, CDR1 is SGHRS and CDR2 is YFSETQ. CDR3 loop: CASSLAGTVGTEAFF. The CDR3 coding sequence is TGCGCCAGCAGCTTGGCCGGGACAGTAGGAACTGAAGCTTTCTTT.

The CDR3 DNA reads as TGTGCCAGCAGCTTGGGCAACAGGGAGAATGAAGCTTTCTTT. Its translation: CASSLGNRENEAFF. The chain combines TRBV5-4 with TRBJ1-1, with a weak D call TRBD1 (6 bases). The CDR3 sequence is 14 residues long. The V and J ends lost 0 bases and 7 bases respectively, with 13 bases between them. Germline V gene data show CDR1 as SGHNT and CDR2 as YYREEE (reference sequence).

This CDR3 reads CASSYASGGYNEQFF. As DNA, the CDR3 is TGTGCCAGCAGTTACGCTAGCGGAGGATACAATGAGCAGTTCTTC. The rearrangement joins TRBV6-5 to TRBJ2-1; 7 bases fit TRBD2. The length of the CDR3 is 15 residues. In germline, CDR1 is MNHEY, CDR2 SVGAGI. J gave up 4 bases and V 2 bases, and 5 bases lay outside the gene matches.

V is TRBV5-1 and J is TRBJ1-1, with D maybe TRBD1 (5 bases). Between the trimmed V and J ends, which lost 4 bases and 2 bases, there was a span of 15 bases. In germline, CDR1 is SGHRS, CDR2 YFSETQ. This CDR3 comprises 15 residues. The CDR3 here is CASSVGQGLNTEAFF. The CDR3 DNA follows: TGCGCCAGCAGCGTGGGGCAGGGACTAAACACTGAAGCTTTCTTT.

This clone has just one count. V and J are TRBV5-1 and TRBJ2-7, with D perhaps matching TRBD1 (5 bases). The CDR3 loop spans 12 amino acids. Trimming shortened V by 0 bases and J by 5 bases, and 6 bases separated the two germline ends. Germline V CDR1 and CDR2: SGHRS, YFSETQ. CDR3 region: CASSLAGNEQYF. CDR3 nucleotides: TGCGCCAGCAGCTTGGCAGGGAACGAGCAGTACTTC.